Detailed here is one T cell receptor (beta chain). J was trimmed by 5 bases and V by 5 bases; bases with no gene match: 9. The CDR3 sequence is 15 residues long. Germline V gene lookup returns CDR1 SEHNR and CDR2 FQNEAQ (reference sequence). The sample belongs to a study of T cells after yellow fever vaccination. TCRdb used MiXCR to reprocess the 5' RACE reads, holding one entry per CDR3 protein. The table includes 120,000 or so distinct CDR3 sequences, over 12% detected once. The clonotype was recovered from a man in his late teens or twenties who received the YFV17D yellow fever vaccine. The chain couples TRBV7-9 to TRBJ2-3, with 8 positions matching TRBD2. Here the sequenced sample was CD8+ T cells sorted from PBMCs, taken 5 days after the yellow fever booster vaccination. The CDR3 reads CASSPGGGVEDTQYF. CDR3 coding DNA: TGTGCCAGCAGCCCCGGGGGGGGGGTAGAAGATACGCAGTATTTT.